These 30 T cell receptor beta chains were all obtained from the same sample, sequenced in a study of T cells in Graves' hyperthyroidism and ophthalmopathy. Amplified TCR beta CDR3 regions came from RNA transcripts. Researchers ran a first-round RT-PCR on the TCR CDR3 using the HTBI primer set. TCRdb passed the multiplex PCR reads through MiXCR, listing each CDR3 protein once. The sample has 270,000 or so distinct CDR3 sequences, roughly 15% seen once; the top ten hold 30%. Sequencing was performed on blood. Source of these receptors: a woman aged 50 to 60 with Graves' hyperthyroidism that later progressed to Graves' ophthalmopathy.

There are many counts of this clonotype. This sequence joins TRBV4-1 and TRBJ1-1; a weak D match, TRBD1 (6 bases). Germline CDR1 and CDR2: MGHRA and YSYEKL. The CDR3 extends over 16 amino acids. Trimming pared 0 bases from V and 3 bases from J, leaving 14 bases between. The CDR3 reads CASSQDRGLLDTEAFF. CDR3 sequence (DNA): TGCGCCAGCAGCCAAGACAGGGGCCTTTTGGACACTGAAGCTTTCTTT.

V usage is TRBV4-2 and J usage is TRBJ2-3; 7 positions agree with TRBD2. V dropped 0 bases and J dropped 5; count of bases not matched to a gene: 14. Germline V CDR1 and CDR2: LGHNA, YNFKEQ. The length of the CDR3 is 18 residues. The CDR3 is CASSQDSLKRDIIDTQYF. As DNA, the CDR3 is TGTGCCAGCAGCCAAGATAGTCTCAAGCGGGATATTATAGATACGCAGTATTTT.

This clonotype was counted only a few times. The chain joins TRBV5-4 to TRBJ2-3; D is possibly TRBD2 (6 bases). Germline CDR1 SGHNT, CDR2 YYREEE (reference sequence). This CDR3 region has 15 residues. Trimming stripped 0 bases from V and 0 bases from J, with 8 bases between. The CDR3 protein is CASSLARGSTDTQYF. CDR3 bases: TGTGCCAGCAGCTTGGCGCGGGGTAGCACAGATACGCAGTATTTT.

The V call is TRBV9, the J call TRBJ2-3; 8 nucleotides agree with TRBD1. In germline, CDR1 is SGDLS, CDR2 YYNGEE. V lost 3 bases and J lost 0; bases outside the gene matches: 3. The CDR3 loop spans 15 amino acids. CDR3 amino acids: CASSDQGASTDTQYF. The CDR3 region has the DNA TGTGCCAGCAGCGACCAGGGGGCTAGCACAGATACGCAGTATTTT.

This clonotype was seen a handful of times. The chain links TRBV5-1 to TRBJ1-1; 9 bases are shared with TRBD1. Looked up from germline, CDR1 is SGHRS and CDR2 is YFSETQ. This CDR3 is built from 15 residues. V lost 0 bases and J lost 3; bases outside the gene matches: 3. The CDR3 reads CASSLGTGDHTEAFF. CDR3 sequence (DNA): TGCGCCAGCAGCTTGGGGACAGGGGATCACACTGAAGCTTTCTTT. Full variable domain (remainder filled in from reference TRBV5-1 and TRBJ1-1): KAGVTQTPRYLIKTRGQQVTLSCSPISGHRSVSWYQQTPGQGLQFLFEYFSETQRNKGNFPGRFSGRQFSNSRSEMNVSTLELGDSALYLCASSLGTGDHTEAFFGQGTRLTVV.

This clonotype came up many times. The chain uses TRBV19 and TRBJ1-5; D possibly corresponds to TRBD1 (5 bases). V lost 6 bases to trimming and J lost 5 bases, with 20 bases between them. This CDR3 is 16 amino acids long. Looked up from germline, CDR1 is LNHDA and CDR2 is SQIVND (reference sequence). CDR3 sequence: CASRPPGPRGDQPQHF. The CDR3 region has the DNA TGTGCCAGTAGACCTCCGGGACCCCGGGGAGATCAGCCCCAGCATTTT.

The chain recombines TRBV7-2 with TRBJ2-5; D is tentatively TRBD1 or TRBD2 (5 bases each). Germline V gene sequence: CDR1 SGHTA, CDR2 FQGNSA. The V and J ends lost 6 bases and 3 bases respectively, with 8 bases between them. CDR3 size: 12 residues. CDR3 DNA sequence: TGTGCCAGCAGACGGGACGAAGAGACCCAGTACTTC. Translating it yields CASRRDEETQYF.

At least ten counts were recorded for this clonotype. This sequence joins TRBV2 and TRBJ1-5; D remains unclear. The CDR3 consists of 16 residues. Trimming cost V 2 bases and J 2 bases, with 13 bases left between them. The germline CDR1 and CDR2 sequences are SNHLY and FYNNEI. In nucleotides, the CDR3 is TGTGCCAGCAGTGAAAAGGTGGGAATCCGCAATCAGCCCCAGCATTTT. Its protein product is CASSEKVGIRNQPQHF. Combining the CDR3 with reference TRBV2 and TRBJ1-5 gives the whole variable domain EPEVTQTPSHQVTQMGQEVILRCVPISNHLYFYWYRQILGQKVEFLVSFYNNEISEKSEIFDDQFSVERPDGSNFTLKIRSTKLEDSAMYFCASSEKVGIRNQPQHFGDGTRLSIL.

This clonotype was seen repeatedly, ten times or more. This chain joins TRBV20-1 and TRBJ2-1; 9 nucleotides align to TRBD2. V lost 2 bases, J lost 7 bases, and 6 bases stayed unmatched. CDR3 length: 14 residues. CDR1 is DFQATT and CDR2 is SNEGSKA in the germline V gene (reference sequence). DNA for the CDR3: TGCAGTGCTAGAAGGCTAGCGGGACCAAATGAGCAGTTCTTC. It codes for CSARRLAGPNEQFF.

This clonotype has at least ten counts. CDR3 sequence reads: CAISAEVVSETQYF. DNA for the CDR3: TGTGCCATCAGCGCCGAGGTCGTGTCGGAGACCCAGTACTTC. The chain combines TRBV10-3 with TRBJ2-5; no definite D call. Germline values: CDR1 ENHRY, CDR2 SYGVKD. The germline V and J ends were trimmed by 6 bases and 5 bases, with 16 bases remaining between them. CDR3 length equals 14 residues.

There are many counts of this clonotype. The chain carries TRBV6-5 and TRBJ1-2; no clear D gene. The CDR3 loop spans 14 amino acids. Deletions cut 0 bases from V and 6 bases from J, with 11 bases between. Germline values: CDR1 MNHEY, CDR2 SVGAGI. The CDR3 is CASSYSRPKNGYTF. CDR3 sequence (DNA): TGTGCCAGCAGTTACTCGCGGCCGAAAAATGGCTACACCTTC.

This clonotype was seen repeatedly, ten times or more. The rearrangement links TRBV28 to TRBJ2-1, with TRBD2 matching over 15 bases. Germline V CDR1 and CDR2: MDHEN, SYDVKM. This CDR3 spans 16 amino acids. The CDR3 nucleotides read TGTGCACTGGGAGGACTAGCGGGAGGGCCCTACAATGAGCAGTTCTTC. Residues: CALGGLAGGPYNEQFF.

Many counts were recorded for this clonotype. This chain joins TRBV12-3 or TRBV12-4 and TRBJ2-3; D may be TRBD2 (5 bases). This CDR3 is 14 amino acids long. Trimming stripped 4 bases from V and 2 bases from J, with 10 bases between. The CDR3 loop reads CASSSRRATDTQYF. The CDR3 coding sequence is TGTGCCAGCAGTTCCCGGCGGGCCACAGATACGCAGTATTTT.

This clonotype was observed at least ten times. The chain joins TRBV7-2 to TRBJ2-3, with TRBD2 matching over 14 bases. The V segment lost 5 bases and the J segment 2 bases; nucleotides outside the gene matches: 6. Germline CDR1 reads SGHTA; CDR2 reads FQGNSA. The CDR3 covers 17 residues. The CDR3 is CASSQRTSGRFTDTQYF. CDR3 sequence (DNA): TGTGCCAGCAGCCAGCGGACTAGCGGGAGGTTCACAGATACGCAGTATTTT.

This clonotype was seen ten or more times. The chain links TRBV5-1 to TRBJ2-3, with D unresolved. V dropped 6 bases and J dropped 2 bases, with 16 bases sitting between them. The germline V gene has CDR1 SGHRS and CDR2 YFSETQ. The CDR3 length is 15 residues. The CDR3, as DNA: TGCGCCAGCAAAGTCCACGGAATTCCCACAGATACGCAGTATTTT. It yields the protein CASKVHGIPTDTQYF.

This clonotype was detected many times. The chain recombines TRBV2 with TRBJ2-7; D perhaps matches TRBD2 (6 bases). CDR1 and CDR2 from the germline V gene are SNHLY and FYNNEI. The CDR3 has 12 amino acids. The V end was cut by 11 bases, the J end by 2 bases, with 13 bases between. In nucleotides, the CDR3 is TGTGCCTGGGGAGAGCGGGCCTACGAGCAGTACTTC. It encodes CAWGERAYEQYF.

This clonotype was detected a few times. This chain's CDR3 is CASSVGLGNIQYF. The CDR3 DNA reads as TGTGCCAGCAGCGTAGGCTTGGGTAACATTCAGTACTTC. V and J are TRBV9 and TRBJ2-4; no definite D call. Germline V lookup: CDR1 SGDLS, CDR2 YYNGEE. V lost 0 bases, J lost 7 bases, and 8 bases lay in between. The CDR3 has 13 amino acids. Drawing the rest from reference TRBV9 and TRBJ2-4, the complete variable domain is DSGVTQTPKHLITATGQRVTLRCSPRSGDLSVYWYQQSLDQGLQFLIQYYNGEERAKGNILERFSAQQFPDLHSELNLSSLELGDSALYFCASSVGLGNIQYFGAGTRLSVL.

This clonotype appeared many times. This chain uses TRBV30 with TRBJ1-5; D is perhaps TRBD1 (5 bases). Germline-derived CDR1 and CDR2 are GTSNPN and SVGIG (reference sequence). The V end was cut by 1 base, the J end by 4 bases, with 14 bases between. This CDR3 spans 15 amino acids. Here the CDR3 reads CAWSAGGGGNQPQHF. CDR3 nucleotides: TGTGCCTGGAGTGCCGGCGGGGGGGGAAATCAGCCCCAGCATTTT.

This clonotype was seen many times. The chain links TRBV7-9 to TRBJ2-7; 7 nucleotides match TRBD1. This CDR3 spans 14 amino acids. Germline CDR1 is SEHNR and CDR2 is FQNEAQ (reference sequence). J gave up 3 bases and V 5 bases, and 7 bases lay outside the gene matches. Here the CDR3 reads CASSLMDRFYEQYF. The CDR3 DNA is TGTGCCAGCAGCCTCATGGACAGGTTCTACGAGCAGTACTTC.

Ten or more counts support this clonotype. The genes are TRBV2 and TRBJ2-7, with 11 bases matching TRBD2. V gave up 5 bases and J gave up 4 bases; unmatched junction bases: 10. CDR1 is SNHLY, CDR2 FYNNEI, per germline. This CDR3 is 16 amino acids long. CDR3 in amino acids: CASSWGTSGAGYEQYF. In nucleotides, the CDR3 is TGTGCCAGCAGTTGGGGGACTAGCGGAGCGGGTTACGAGCAGTACTTC.

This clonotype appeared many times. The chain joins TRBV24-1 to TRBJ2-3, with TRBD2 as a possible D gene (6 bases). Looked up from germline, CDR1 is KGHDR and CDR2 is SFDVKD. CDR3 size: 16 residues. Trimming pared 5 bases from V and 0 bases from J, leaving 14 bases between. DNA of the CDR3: TGTGCCACCAGTGCCCCTCGGGAGCGGAGCACAGATACGCAGTATTTT. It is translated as CATSAPRERSTDTQYF.

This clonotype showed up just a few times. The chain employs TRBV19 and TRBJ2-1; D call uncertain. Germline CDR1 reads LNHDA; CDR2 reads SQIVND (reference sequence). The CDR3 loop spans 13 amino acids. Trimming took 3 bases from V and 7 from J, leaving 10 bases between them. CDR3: CASSIRLENEQFF. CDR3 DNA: TGTGCCAGTAGTATTCGGCTAGAAAATGAGCAGTTCTTC.

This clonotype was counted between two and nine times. CDR3 region: CASSGRTDYGYTF. CDR3 nucleotides: TGCGCCAGCAGCGGCCGGACAGACTATGGCTACACCTTC. The rearrangement links TRBV4-1 to TRBJ1-2, with a tentative D call TRBD1 (6 bases). V was clipped by 5 bases and J by 3 bases, with 10 bases between them. This CDR3 contains 13 residues. Germline V gene lookup returns CDR1 MGHRA and CDR2 YSYEKL.

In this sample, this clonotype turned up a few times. CDR3 loop: CASSLGLAGEGEQFF. DNA of the CDR3: TGTGCCAGCAGCCTCGGACTAGCGGGAGAGGGTGAGCAGTTCTTC. The chain is built from TRBV9 and TRBJ2-1; 13 bases match TRBD2. Per germline, CDR1 SGDLS and CDR2 YYNGEE. The V gene end was trimmed by 4 bases and the J gene end by 9 bases; junction bases not matched to a gene: 7. The CDR3 has 15 amino acids.

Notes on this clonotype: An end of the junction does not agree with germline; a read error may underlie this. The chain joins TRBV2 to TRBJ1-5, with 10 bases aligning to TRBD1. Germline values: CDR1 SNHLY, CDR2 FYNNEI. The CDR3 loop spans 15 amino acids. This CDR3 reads CASSHPGTGDQPQHF. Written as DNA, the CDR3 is TGCGCCAGCAGCCATCCCGGGACAGGGGATCAGCCCCAGCATTTT.

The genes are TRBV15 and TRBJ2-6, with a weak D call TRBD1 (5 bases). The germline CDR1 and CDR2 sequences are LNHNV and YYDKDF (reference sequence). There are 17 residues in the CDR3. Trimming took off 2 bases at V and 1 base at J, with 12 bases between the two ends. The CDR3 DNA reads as TGTGCCACCAGCAGAACCGTAGGGGTTTCTGGGGCCAACGTCCTGACTTTC. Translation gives CATSRTVGVSGANVLTF. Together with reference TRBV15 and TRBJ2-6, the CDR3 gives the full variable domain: DAMVIQNPRYQVTQFGKPVTLSCSQTLNHNVMYWYQQKSSQAPKLLFHYYDKDFNNEADTPDNFQSRRPNTSFCFLDIRSPGLGDTAMYLCATSRTVGVSGANVLTFGAGSRLTVL.

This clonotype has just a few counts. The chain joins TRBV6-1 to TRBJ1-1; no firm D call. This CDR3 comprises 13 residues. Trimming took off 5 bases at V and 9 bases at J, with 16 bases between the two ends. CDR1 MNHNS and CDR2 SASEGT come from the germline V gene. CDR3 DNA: TGTGCCAGCAGTCTGCTTATTTCCCCCCAAGCTTTCTTT. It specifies CASSLLISPQAFF.

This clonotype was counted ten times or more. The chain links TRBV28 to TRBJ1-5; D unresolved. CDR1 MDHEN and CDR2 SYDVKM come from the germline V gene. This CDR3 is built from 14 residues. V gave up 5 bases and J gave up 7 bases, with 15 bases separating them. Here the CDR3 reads CASSPGPLEQPQHF. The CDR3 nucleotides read TGTGCCAGCAGTCCCGGGCCCCTCGAACAGCCCCAGCATTTT. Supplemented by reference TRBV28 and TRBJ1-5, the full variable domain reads DVKVTQSSRYLVKRTGEKVFLECVQDMDHENMFWYRQDPGLGLRLIYFSYDVKMKEKGDIPEGYSVSREKKERFSLILESASTNQTSMYLCASSPGPLEQPQHFGDGTRLSIL.

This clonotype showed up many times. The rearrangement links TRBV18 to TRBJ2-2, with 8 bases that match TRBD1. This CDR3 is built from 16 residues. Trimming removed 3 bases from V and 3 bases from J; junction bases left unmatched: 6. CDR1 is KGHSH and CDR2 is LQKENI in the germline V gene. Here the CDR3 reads CASSPWTGSDTGELFF. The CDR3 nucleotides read TGTGCCAGCTCACCTTGGACAGGGTCCGACACCGGGGAGCTGTTTTTT.

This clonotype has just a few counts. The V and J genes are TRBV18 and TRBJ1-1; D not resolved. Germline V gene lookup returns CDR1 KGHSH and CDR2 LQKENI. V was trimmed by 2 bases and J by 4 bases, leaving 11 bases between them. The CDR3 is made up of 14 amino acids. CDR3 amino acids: CASSPSGGGTEAFF. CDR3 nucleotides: TGTGCCAGCTCACCATCGGGAGGAGGCACTGAAGCTTTCTTT.